Listed below are T cell receptor beta chains from one sample, sequenced in a study of cytomegalovirus exposure and HLA in healthy donors. Data came from immunoSEQ multiplex PCR; TCRdb stores just in-frame clones and leaves some out. The profile shows 99,000 or so clones, about 85% of them singletons. The specimen sequenced was PBMCs. These receptors came from a female donor in good health and CMV-seropositive. The CDR3 runs from the conserved cysteine through the conserved F or W.

J gene,V gene,CDR3 protein
TRBJ2-7,TRBV28,CASSFEVPRGGYEQYF
TRBJ2-5,TRBV5-6,CASSDKGGGETQYF
TRBJ1-5,TRBV5-1,CASSPAHDRDCNQPQHF
TRBJ2-2,TRBV7-3,CASSSAGGPAGELFF
TRBJ2-7,TRBV27,CASSFGQFYEQYF
TRBJ2-2,TRBV7-9,CASSLTANTGELFF
TRBJ2-3,TRBV27,CASRTGLGSDTQYF
TRBJ2-7,TRBV27,CASSSTSGSLSEQYF
TRBJ2-2,TRBV4-2,CASSYIRGLAETTGELFF
TRBJ1-1,TRBV11-3,CASSFLRDTEAFF
TRBJ1-5,TRBV19,CASRVGRGQASNQPQHF
TRBJ1-1,TRBV5-4,CASSPAEGGAFF
TRBJ2-6,TRBV5-1,CASSLGQNWLPGANVLTF
TRBJ1-1,TRBV5-6,CASRTGATEAFF
TRBJ2-5,TRBV5-1,CASSLPYPGTQYF
TRBJ2-7,TRBV27,CASSLTGTGYEQYF
TRBJ1-1,TRBV10-3,CAISDPTGGTEAFF
TRBJ2-7,TRBV6-1,CASSAKPGQGYYEQYF